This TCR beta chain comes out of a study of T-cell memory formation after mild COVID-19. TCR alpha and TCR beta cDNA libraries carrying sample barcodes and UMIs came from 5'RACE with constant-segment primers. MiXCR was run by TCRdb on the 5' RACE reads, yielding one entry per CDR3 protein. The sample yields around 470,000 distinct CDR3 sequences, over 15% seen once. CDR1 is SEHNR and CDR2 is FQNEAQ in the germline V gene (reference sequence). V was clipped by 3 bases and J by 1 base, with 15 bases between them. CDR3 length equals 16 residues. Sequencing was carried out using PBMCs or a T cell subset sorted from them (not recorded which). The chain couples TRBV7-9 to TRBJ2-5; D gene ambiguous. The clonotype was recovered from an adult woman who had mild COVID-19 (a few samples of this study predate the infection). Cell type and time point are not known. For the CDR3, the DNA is TGTGCCAGCAGCTTCTCGTACCGGGCCCTCCAAGAGACCCAGTACTTC. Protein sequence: CASSFSYRALQETQYF.